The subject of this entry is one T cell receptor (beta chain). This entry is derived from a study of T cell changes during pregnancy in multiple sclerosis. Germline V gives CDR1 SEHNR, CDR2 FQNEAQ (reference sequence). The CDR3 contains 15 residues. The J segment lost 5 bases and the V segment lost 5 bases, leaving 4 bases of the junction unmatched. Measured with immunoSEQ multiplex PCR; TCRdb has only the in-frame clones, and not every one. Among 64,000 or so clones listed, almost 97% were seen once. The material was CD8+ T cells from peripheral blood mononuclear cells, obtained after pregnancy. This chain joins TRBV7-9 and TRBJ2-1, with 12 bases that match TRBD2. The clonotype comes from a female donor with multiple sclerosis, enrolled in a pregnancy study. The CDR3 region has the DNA TGTGCCAGCAGCCGGACTAGCGGGATGGACAATGAGCAGTTCTTC. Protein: CASSRTSGMDNEQFF.